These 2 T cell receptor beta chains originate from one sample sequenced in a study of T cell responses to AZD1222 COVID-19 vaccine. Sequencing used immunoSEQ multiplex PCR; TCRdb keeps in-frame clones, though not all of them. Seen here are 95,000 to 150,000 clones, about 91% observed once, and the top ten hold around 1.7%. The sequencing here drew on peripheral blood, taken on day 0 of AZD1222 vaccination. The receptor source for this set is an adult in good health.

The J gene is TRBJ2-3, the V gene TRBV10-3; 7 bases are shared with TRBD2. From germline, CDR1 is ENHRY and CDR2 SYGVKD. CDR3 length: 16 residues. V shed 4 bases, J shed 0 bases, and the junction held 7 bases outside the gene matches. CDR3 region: CAISGTLAESTDTQYF. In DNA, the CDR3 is TGTGCCATCAGTGGTACCCTAGCGGAGAGCACAGATACGCAGTATTTT.

The CDR3 loop is CASAPGRGYGYTF. CDR3 DNA sequence: TGTGCCAGCGCTCCCGGAAGGGGGTATGGCTACACCTTC. The V call is TRBV6-5, the J call TRBJ1-2, with D possibly being TRBD1 (6 bases). Germline loops: CDR1 MNHEY, CDR2 SVGAGI. The CDR3 sequence is 13 residues long. The V end was cut by 8 bases, the J end by 5 bases, with 15 bases between.